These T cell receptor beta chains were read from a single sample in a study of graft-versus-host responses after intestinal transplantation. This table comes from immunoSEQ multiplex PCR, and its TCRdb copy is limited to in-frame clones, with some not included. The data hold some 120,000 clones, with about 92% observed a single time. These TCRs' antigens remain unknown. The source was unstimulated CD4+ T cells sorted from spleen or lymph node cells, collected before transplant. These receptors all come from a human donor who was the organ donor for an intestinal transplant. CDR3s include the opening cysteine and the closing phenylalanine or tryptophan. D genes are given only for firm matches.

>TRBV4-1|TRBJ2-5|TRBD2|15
CASSQYLADQETQYF
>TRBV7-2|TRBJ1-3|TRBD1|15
CASSLTGHSGNTIYF
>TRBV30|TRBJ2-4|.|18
CAWSPGGTLVLAKNIQYF
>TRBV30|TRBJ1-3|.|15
CAWRVGAASGNTIYF
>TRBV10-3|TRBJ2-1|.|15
CAISERLASNNEQFF
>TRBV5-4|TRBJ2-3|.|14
CASSLLGAGDTQYF
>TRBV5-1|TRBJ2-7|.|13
CASSFLGSYEQYF
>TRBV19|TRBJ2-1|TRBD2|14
CASSMERGYNEQFF
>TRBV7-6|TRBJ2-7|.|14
CASSPTAGGYEQYF
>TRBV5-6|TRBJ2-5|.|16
CASSSELPGMRETQYF
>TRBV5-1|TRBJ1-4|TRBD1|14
CASRQTGAGEKLFF
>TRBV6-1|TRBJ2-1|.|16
CASSAGTPPTLNEQFF
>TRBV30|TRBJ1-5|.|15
CAWSVNTQGRQPQHF